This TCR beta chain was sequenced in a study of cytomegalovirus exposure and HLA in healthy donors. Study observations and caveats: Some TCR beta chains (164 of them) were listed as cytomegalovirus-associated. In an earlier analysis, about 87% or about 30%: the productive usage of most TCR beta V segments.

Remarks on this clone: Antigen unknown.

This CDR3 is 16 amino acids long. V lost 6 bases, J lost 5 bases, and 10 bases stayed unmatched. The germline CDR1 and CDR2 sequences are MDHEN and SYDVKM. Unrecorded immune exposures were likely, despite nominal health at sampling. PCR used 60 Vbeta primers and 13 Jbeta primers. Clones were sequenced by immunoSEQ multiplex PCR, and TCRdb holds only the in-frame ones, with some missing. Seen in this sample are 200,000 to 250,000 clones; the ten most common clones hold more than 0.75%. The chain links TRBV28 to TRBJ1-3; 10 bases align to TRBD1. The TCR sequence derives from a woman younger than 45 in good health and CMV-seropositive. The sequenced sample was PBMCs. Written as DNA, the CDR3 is TGTGCCAGCAGCTTAGCCGGGACAGGGGTTAGAAACACCATATATTTT. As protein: CASSLAGTGVRNTIYF.